This record looks at one T cell receptor (beta chain) sequence and its context. Original methodology: Amplification of reference gene primers provided the estimated nucleated cell counts. The method was immunoSEQ multiplex PCR; TCRdb's version includes in-frame clones alone and lacks a portion of them. Clonal size and the V and J genes are those of that table, whereas D and trimming came from the DNA. The sample lists 220,000 or so clones, 89% seen once, with about 6.3% in the top ten. The sample originates from a study of blood T cell repertoires in COVID-19. The germline CDR1 and CDR2 sequences are MDHEN and SYDVKM. With 7 bases removed from V and 6 bases from J, the gap between germline ends came to 15 bases. CDR3 length equals 13 residues.

The specimen was peripheral blood. The chain joins TRBV28 to TRBJ1-1; no definite D call. The sequence came from a man aged 60 to 75 who had recovered from COVID-19. CDR3 sequence: CASIQEVGAEAFF. The CDR3 DNA reads TGTGCCAGCATTCAGGAGGTAGGCGCTGAAGCTTTCTTT. The full variable domain, rest sourced from reference TRBV28 and TRBJ1-1, is DVKVTQSSRYLVKRTGEKVFLECVQDMDHENMFWYRQDPGLGLRLIYFSYDVKMKEKGDIPEGYSVSREKKERFSLILESASTNQTSMYLCASIQEVGAEAFFGQGTRLTVV.